This note documents a single TCR beta chain sequence. Its antigen is currently not known. Per-base qualities were not stored, and no clone one base away is much larger. This entry is derived from a study of cytomegalovirus exposure and HLA in healthy donors (dated by TCRdb to about 2017). Context from the whole study: The 500 to 700 repertoires of the first cohort and the 120 validation repertoires were produced on the same platform, according to a later analysis. To predict cytomegalovirus infection status, the study combined high-throughput TCR immunosequencing, statistical association of individual TCRs with disease status, and machine learning. Besides the first cohort of roughly 640 subjects, a separate validation cohort made up of roughly 130 different subjects was used. The study aimed to test whether signatures of past pathogen exposure could be identified by cataloging public T cell receptors.

Donors formed part of the validation cohort, which comprised some 120 subjects and was distinct from the first cohort of 666 subjects. According to the germline V gene, CDR1 reads MGHDK and CDR2 reads SYGVNS. Reading from cysteine to phenylalanine, the CDR3 counts 14 amino acids. Just CDR3 DNA is preserved here, 42 bases in frame from base 1. Cut back by 5 bases and 4 bases, the V and J ends lie 12 bases apart. What the work shows at the level of the full study, not this receptor alone: A total of some 180 TCR beta chains were listed by the study as associated with cytomegalovirus. The classifier was reported to diagnose cytomegalovirus status with high specificity and sensitivity in both the original cohort and the validation cohort. Most TCR sequences were observed very rarely across donors, whereas some public TCRs were present in many individuals. According to the authors, the approach could potentially be generalized to other disease states and immunological phenotypes. A few of the identified cytomegalovirus-associated TCR beta chains were confirmed in vitro to be specific for cytomegalovirus antigens. The validation cohort had no HLA typing available for a later analysis, so co-occurrence within that cohort was assessed over all 130 or so repertoires. Subsequent analysis determined that TCRs grouped into clusters in the first cohort also showed a tendency toward co-occurrence across the 90 to 150 validation repertoires, and about 94% of cluster scores exceeded 0.

Libraries were made using the immunoSEQ multiplex PCR assay. For the original study's pipeline: A statistical classification framework was built to diagnose cytomegalovirus status from the catalog of TCR beta chain sequences. As stored in TCRdb, this immuneACCESS dataset retains in-frame rearrangements with V and J assigned. A fraction of the clones does not appear; measured against another copy, unresolved V genes explain less than half of the discrepancy, and the remainder lacks a known reason. The D gene and trimming were derived from the DNA, and the V and J assignments and clone size from that table. This sample is represented by under 300,000 clones; about 86% of them were singletons. The top ten clones comprise 1% of the sample.

The sequencing input was PBMCs. This receptor was taken from a woman aged 18 to 35 in good health and CMV-seronegative. The rearranged segments are TRBV25-1 and TRBJ1-3; TRBD1 is a weak D gene call, 5 bases matching. The CDR3 in this case is CASSPPDNGNTIYF. The base sequence is TGTGCCAGCAGTCCGCCGGACAACGGAAACACCATATATTTT.